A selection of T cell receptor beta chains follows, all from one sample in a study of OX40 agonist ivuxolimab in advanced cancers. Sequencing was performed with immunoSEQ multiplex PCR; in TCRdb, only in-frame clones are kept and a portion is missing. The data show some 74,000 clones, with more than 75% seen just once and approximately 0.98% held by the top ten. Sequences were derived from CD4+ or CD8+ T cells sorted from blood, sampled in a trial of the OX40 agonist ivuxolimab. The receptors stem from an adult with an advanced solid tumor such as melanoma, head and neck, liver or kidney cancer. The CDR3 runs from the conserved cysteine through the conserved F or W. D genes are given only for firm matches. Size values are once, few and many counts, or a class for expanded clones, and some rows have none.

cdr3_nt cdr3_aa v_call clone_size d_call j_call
TGTGCCAGCAGCTCGGGACTAGAGGGGCCCCAGTACTTC CASSSGLEGPQYF TRBV13 NA TRBD2 TRBJ2-5
TGCGCCAGCAGCTTTCTAGCGGGAGGCGGCACCGGGGAGCTGTTTTTT CASSFLAGGGTGELFF TRBV5-1 NA TRBD2 TRBJ2-2
TGTGCCAGCAGGCGGGACAGGAGATACGAGCAGTACTTC CASRRDRRYEQYF TRBV27 few TRBD1 TRBJ2-7
TGTGCCAGCAGCCGAACAGGGGGCGAAGGCTACACCTTC CASSRTGGEGYTF TRBV6-1 once TRBD1 TRBJ1-2
TGTGCCAGCAGTTTATGGGGGACTAGCGGAGTCTACGAGCAGTACTTC CASSLWGTSGVYEQYF TRBV28 NA TRBD2 TRBJ2-7
TGTGCCAGCAGTGAGGGGTGGAGGACTAGCGCTTCGCTGGGGGAGACCCAGTACTTC CASSEGWRTSASLGETQYF TRBV2 NA TRBD2 TRBJ2-5
TGTGCCAGCAGCTTGGTACTAGCGGGAGGCGGGACCCAGTACTTC CASSLVLAGGGTQYF TRBV5-4 NA TRBD2 TRBJ2-5
TGTGCCAGCAGTTTGCGGGACAACTCACCCCTCCACTTT CASSLRDNSPLHF TRBV27 NA NA TRBJ1-6
TGTGCCAGCAGCCCCTCGACAGGAGCTAACGGGGAGCAGTACTTC CASSPSTGANGEQYF TRBV9 NA NA TRBJ2-7
TGTGCCAGCAGTTTGGACGAGCAGTACTTC CASSLDEQYF TRBV28 NA NA TRBJ2-7
TGTGCCAGCAGCACCATGGGGGGGCCCTACGAGCAGTACTTC CASSTMGGPYEQYF TRBV7-2 NA NA TRBJ2-7
TGCGCCAGCAGTCCGACGAAGGGAAGCTCCTACAATGAGCAGTTCTTC CASSPTKGSSYNEQFF TRBV23-1 once NA TRBJ2-1
TGTGCCAGCAGGGGGGGCCTAACTAGCGTATACTACAATGAGCAGTTCTTC CASRGGLTSVYYNEQFF TRBV7-2 NA NA TRBJ2-1
TGTGCCTGGGACGGACAGCAAGGAAACACCATATATTTT CAWDGQQGNTIYF TRBV30 NA NA TRBJ1-3
TGTGCCAGCAGCGGGGGGATGAATGGACAGTACTTC CASSGGMNGQYF TRBV5-8 NA NA TRBJ2-7
TGTGCCACCAGCAGAGATCGGGGGACAGAGAACACTGAAGCTTTCTTT CATSRDRGTENTEAFF TRBV15 NA TRBD1 TRBJ1-1
TGTGCCAGCAGCCGAGAACTTACTAGCGGGAGTGTGAGTGAGCAGTTCTTC CASSRELTSGSVSEQFF TRBV14 NA TRBD2 TRBJ2-1
TGTGCCAGCTCACCAGGTGAGGGGGCGAACACTGAAGCTTTCTTT CASSPGEGANTEAFF TRBV18 NA TRBD1 TRBJ1-1
TGTGCCAGCAGCTCGGGACTAGCGGGATACAATGAGCAGTTCTTC CASSSGLAGYNEQFF TRBV11-2 NA TRBD2 TRBJ2-1
TGTGCCAGCAGCGCCGACAGGGCCCAAGAGACCCAGTACTTC CASSADRAQETQYF TRBV28 NA TRBD1 TRBJ2-5
TGCGCCAGCAGCTTGGGACAGAATACCGCCTATGGCTACACCTTC CASSLGQNTAYGYTF TRBV5-1 NA NA TRBJ1-2
TGTGCCAGCAGCCGGGGCCCCTCCTACGAGCAGTACTTC CASSRGPSYEQYF TRBV2 NA NA TRBJ2-7
TGTGCCAGCAGCTTCGGGGGGGCTGGAGCTAATGAAAAACTGTTTTTT CASSFGGAGANEKLFF TRBV5-5 NA NA TRBJ1-4
TGTGCCAGCAGTTTGACAGAGTACAATGAGCAGTTCTTC CASSLTEYNEQFF TRBV27 NA NA TRBJ2-1
TGTGCCAGCAGTGATCTAGCGGGAGCGATGAGCAATGAGCAGTTCTTC CASSDLAGAMSNEQFF TRBV2 few TRBD2 TRBJ2-1
TGTGCCAGCAGTTTATTAGGCAGGTCACTAGCCAAAAACATTCAGTACTTC CASSLLGRSLAKNIQYF TRBV27 once NA TRBJ2-4
TGTGCCAGCAGCCTACAGTACTACGAGCAGTACTTC CASSLQYYEQYF TRBV7-8 NA NA TRBJ2-7
TGTGCCAGCAGCCAGTCGACTAGCGGGAGTGCGGCAGATACGCAGTATTTT CASSQSTSGSAADTQYF TRBV4-2 NA TRBD2 TRBJ2-3
TGTGCCAGCACCAGGGGAAAAAGGGGAAACACCATATATTTT CASTRGKRGNTIYF TRBV19 once NA TRBJ1-3
TGTGCCAGCAGTTTGAGGGGGGGCCCCTTAGATACGCAGTATTTT CASSLRGGPLDTQYF TRBV28 NA NA TRBJ2-3
TGTGCCAGCAGCCTTGGAGCCGGCTACACCTTC CASSLGAGYTF TRBV7-2 NA NA TRBJ1-2
TGTGCCAGCCCGCGGGAGCAAGAGACCCAGTACTTC CASPREQETQYF TRBV6-5 NA TRBD2 TRBJ2-5
TGTGCCAGCAGCTTAGGTCGCGGGAAGGGGGTCAATGAGCAGTTCTTC CASSLGRGKGVNEQFF TRBV7-2 once NA TRBJ2-1
TGTGCCAGCAGCCATACAGGGGGTTCCTACGAGCAGTACTTC CASSHTGGSYEQYF TRBV11-3 NA TRBD1 TRBJ2-7
TGTGCCAGCAGCTTAGCGGCACAGCCCTACGAGCAGTACTTC CASSLAAQPYEQYF TRBV7-2 NA NA TRBJ2-7
TGTGCCAGCAGCCTGAGAATGGGTTCACCCCTCCACTTT CASSLRMGSPLHF TRBV11-3 NA NA TRBJ1-6
TGTGCCAGCAGCTTAGGGACAATAAGGAACATTCAGTACTTC CASSLGTIRNIQYF TRBV7-2 NA NA TRBJ2-4
TGTGCCAGCAGCCGGACAGGGTCTGCAAACACCATATATTTT CASSRTGSANTIYF TRBV5-4 NA TRBD1 TRBJ1-3